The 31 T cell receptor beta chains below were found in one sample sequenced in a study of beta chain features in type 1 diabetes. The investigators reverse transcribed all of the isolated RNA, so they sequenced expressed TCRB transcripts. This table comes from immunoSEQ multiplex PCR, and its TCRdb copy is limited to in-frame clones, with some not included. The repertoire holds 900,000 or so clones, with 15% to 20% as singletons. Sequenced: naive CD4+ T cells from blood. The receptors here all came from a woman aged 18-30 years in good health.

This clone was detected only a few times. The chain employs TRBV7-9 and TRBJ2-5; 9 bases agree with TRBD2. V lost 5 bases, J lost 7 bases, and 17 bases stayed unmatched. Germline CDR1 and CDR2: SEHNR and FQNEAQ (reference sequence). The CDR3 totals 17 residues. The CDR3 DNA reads TGTGCCAGCAGCCTACCTCCCGGCGGGAGGGCCCTAGGGACCCAGTACTTC. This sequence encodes CASSLPPGGRALGTQYF.

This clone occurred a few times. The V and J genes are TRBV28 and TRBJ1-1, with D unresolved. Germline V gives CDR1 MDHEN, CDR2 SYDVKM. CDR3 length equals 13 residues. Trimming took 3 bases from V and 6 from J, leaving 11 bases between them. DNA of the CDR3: TGTGCCAGCAGTTTCTCGGTGGTTCCTGAAGCTTTCTTT. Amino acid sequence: CASSFSVVPEAFF.

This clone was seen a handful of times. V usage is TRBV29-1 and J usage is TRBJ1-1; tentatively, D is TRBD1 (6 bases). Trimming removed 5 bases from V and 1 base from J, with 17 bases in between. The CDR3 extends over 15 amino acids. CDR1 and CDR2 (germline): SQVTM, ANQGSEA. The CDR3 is CSVRLGWGRNTEAFF. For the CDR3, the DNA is TGCAGCGTTCGACTAGGCTGGGGGCGGAACACTGAAGCTTTCTTT.

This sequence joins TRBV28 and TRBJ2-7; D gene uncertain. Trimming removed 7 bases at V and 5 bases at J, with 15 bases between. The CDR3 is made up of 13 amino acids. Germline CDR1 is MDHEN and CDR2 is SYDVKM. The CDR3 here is CASKERTIHEQYF. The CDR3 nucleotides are TGTGCCAGCAAGGAAAGGACGATCCACGAGCAGTACTTC. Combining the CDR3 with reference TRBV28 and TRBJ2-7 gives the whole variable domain DVKVTQSSRYLVKRTGEKVFLECVQDMDHENMFWYRQDPGLGLRLIYFSYDVKMKEKGDIPEGYSVSREKKERFSLILESASTNQTSMYLCASKERTIHEQYFGPGTRLTVT.

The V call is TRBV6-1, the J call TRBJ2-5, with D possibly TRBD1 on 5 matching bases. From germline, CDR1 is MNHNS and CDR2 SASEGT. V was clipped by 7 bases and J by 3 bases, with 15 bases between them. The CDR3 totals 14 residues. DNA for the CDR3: TGTGCCAGCAAGGGCAGGGTCAATGAAGAGACCCAGTACTTC. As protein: CASKGRVNEETQYF.

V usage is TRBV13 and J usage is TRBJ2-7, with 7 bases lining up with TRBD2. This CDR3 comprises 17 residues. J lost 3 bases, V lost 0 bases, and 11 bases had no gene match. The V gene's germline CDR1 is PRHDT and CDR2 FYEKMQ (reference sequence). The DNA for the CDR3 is TGTGCCAGCAGCTTAGGGTTTAGGAGGGAGGGCCGCTACGAGCAGTACTTC. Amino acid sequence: CASSLGFRREGRYEQYF.

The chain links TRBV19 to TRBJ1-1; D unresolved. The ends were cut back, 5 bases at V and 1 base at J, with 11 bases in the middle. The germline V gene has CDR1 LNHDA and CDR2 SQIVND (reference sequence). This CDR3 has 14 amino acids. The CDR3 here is CASSPRSGNTEAFF. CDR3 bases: TGTGCCAGTAGTCCCCGGTCAGGGAACACTGAAGCTTTCTTT.

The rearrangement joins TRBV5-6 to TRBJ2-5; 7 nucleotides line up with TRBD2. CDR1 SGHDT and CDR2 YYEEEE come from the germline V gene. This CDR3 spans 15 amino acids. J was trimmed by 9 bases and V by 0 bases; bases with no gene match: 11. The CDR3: CASSLVSGTTGAQYF. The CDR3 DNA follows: TGTGCCAGCAGCTTGGTCTCTGGGACTACTGGGGCCCAGTACTTC.

The CDR3 reads CASSRGASGDRAERETQYF. CDR3 DNA: TGTGCCAGCAGCCGGGGGGCTAGCGGGGATCGGGCTGAAAGAGAGACCCAGTACTTC. The rearrangement links TRBV5-4 to TRBJ2-5; 9 positions agree with TRBD2. This CDR3 is built from 19 residues. Looked up from germline, CDR1 is SGHNT and CDR2 is YYREEE (reference sequence). The J segment lost 4 bases and the V segment lost 4 bases, leaving 20 bases of the junction unmatched.

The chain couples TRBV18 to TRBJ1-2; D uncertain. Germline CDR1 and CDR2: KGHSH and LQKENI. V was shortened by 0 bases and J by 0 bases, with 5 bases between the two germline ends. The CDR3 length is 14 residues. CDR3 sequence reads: CASSPPHANYGYTF. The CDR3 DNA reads TGTGCCAGCTCACCACCTCACGCTAACTATGGCTACACCTTC.

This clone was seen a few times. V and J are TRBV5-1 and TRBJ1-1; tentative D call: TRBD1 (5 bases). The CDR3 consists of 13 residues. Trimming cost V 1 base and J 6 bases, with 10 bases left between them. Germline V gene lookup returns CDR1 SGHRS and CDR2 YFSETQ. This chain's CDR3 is CASSLQGIAEAFF. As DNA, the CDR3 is TGCGCCAGCAGCTTGCAGGGTATCGCTGAAGCTTTCTTT. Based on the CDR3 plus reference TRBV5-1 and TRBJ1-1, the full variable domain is KAGVTQTPRYLIKTRGQQVTLSCSPISGHRSVSWYQQTPGQGLQFLFEYFSETQRNKGNFPGRFSGRQFSNSRSEMNVSTLELGDSALYLCASSLQGIAEAFFGQGTRLTVV.

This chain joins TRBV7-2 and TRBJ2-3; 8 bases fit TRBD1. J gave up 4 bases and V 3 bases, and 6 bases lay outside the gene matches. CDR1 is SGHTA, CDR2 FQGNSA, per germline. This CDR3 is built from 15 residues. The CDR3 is CASSFGQGSPDTQYF. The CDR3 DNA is TGTGCCAGCAGCTTTGGACAGGGTAGCCCAGATACGCAGTATTTT.

CDR3 sequence reads: CASSFIWGSQGRQPDTQYF. As DNA, the CDR3 is TGTGCCAGCAGTTTCATATGGGGGTCTCAAGGAAGGCAGCCTGATACGCAGTATTTT. The chain couples TRBV28 to TRBJ2-3; D is possibly TRBD1 or TRBD2 (5 bases each). Germline CDR1 is MDHEN and CDR2 is SYDVKM. Trimming took off 3 bases at V and 6 bases at J, with 28 bases between the two ends. This CDR3 comprises 19 residues.

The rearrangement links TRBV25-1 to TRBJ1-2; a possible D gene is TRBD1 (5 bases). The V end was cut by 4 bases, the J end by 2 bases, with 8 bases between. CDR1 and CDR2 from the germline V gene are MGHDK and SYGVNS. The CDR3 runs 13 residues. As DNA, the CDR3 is TGTGCCAGCAGTGTGACAGACAACTATGGCTACACCTTC. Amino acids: CASSVTDNYGYTF.

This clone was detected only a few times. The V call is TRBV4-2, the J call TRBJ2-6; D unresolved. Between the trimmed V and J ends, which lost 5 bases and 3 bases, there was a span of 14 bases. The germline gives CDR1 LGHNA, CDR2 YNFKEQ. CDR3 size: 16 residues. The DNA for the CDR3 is TGTGCCAGCAGCTTTGCACCCCTGGTTGGGGCCAACGTCCTGACTTTC. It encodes CASSFAPLVGANVLTF.

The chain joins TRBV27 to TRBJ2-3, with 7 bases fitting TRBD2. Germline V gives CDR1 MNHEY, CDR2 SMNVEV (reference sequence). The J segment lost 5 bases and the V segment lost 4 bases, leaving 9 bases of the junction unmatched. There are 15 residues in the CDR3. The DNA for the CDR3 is TGTGCCAGCAGTTCAGCGGGACTAATGAGAGATACGCAGTATTTT. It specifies CASSSAGLMRDTQYF.

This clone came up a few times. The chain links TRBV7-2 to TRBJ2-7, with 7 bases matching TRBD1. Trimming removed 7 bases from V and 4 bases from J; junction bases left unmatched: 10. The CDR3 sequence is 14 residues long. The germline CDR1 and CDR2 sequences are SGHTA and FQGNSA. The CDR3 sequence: CASKGPGQTYEQYF. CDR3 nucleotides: TGTGCCAGCAAGGGACCGGGACAGACATACGAGCAGTACTTC.

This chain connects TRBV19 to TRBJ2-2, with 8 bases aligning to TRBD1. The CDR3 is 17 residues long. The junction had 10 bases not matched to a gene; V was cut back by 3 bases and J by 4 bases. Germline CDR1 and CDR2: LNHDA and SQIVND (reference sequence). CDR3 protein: CASSIIPPDRATGELFF. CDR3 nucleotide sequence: TGTGCCAGTAGTATTATCCCCCCGGACAGGGCCACCGGGGAGCTGTTTTTT. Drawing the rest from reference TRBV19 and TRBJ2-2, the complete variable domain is DGGITQSPKYLFRKEGQNVTLSCEQNLNHDAMYWYRQDPGQGLRLIYYSQIVNDFQKGDIAEGYSVSREKKESFPLTVTSAQKNPTAFYLCASSIIPPDRATGELFFGEGSRLTVL.

In nucleotides, the CDR3 is TGCAGTGGGACTCTAAGTGTCGAGCAGTACTTC. It translates to CSGTLSVEQYF. The gene calls are TRBV20-1 and TRBJ2-7, with a possible D match to TRBD2 (5 bases). CDR1 and CDR2 from the germline V gene are DFQATT and SNEGSKA (reference sequence). The CDR3 contains 11 residues. The ends were cut back, 7 bases at V and 6 bases at J, with 13 bases in the middle.

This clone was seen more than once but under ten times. CDR3 residues: CAISPGGYNEQFF. The CDR3 coding sequence is TGTGCCATTTCCCCAGGCGGGTACAATGAGCAGTTCTTC. The chain joins TRBV10-3 to TRBJ2-1; TRBD2 might be the D (5 bases). V was pared by 9 bases and J by 4 bases, with 13 bases between. The length of the CDR3 is 13 residues. CDR1 and CDR2 (germline): ENHRY, SYGVKD.

The CDR3: CASRAGQGSYQQYF. CDR3 in DNA: TGTGCCAGCAGGGCGGGACAGGGGTCCTATCAGCAGTACTTC. This rearrangement joins TRBV28 to TRBJ2-7; 10 nucleotides align to TRBD1. The germline V gene has CDR1 MDHEN and CDR2 SYDVKM. V shed 6 bases and J 8 bases; nucleotides not matched to a gene: 10. The CDR3 sequence is 14 residues long.

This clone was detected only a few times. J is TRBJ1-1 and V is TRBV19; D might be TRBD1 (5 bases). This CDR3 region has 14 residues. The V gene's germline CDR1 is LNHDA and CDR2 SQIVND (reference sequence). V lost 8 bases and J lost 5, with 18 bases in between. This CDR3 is CASLLDRLATEAFF. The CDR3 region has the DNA TGTGCCAGTCTCCTTGACAGACTCGCTACTGAAGCTTTCTTT.

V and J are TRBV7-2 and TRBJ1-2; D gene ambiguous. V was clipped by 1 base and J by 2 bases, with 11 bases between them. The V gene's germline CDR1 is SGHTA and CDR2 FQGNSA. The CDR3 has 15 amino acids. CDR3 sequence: CASSLVGSRNYGYTF. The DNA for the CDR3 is TGTGCCAGCAGCTTAGTTGGGAGCAGGAACTATGGCTACACCTTC. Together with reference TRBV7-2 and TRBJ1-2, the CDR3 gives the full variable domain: GAGVSQSPSNKVTEKGKDVELRCDPISGHTALYWYRQSLGQGLEFLIYFQGNSAPDKSGLPSDRFSAERTGGSVSTLTIQRTQQEDSAVYLCASSLVGSRNYGYTFGSGTRLTVV.

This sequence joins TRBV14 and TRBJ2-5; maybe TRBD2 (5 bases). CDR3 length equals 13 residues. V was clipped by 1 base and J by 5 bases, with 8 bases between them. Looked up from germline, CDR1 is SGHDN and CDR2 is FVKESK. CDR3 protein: CASSQGTGETQYF. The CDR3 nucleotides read TGTGCCAGCAGCCAAGGGACGGGGGAGACCCAGTACTTC. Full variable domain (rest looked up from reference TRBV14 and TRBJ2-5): EAGVTQFPSHSVIEKGQTVTLRCDPISGHDNLYWYRRVMGKEIKFLLHFVKESKQDESGMPNNRFLAERTGGTYSTLKVQPAELEDSGVYFCASSQGTGETQYFGPGTRLLVL.

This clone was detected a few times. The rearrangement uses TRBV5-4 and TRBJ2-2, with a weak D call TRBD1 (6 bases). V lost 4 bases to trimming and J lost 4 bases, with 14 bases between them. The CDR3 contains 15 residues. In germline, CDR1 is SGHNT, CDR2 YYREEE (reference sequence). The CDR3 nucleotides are TGTGCCAGCAGCATGAACAGGGTCGGCACCGGGGAGCTGTTTTTT. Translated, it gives CASSMNRVGTGELFF.

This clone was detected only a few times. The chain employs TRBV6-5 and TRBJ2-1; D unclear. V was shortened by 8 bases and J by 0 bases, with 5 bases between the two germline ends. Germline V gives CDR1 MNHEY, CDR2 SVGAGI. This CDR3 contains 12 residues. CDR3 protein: CASGRSYNEQFF. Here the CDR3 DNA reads TGTGCCAGCGGGCGCTCCTACAATGAGCAGTTCTTC.

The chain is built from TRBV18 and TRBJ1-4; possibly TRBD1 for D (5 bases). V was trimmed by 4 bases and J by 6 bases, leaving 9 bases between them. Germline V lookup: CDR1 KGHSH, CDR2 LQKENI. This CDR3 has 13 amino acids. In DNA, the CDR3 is TGTGCCAGCTCACGGGGGAAGGATGAAAAACTGTTTTTT. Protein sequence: CASSRGKDEKLFF. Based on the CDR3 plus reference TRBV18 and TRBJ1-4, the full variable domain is NAGVMQNPRHLVRRRGQEARLRCSPMKGHSHVYWYRQLPEEGLKFMVYLQKENIIDESGMPKERFSAEFPKEGPSILRIQQVVRGDSAAYFCASSRGKDEKLFFGSGTQLSVL.

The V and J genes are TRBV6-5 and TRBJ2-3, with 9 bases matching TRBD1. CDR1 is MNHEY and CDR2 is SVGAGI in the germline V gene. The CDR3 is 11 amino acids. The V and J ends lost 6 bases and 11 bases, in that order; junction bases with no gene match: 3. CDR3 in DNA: TGTGCCAGCAGCCAGGGACAGGGGCAGTATTTT. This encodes CASSQGQGQYF.

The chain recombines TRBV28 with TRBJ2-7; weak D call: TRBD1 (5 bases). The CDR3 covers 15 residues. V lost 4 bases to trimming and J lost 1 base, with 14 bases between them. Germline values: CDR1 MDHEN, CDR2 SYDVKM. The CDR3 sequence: CASSSPGPGSYEQYF. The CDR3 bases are TGTGCCAGCAGTTCACCAGGGCCTGGGTCCTACGAGCAGTACTTC.

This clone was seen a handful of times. CDR3 sequence reads: CASSHDQSSGNTIYF. CDR3 in DNA: TGTGCCAGCAGCCACGATCAATCCTCTGGAAACACCATATATTTT. J is TRBJ1-3 and V is TRBV4-2; D gene uncertain. Germline CDR1 and CDR2: LGHNA and YNFKEQ. V was pared by 3 bases and J by 0 bases, with 9 bases between. The length of the CDR3 is 15 residues.

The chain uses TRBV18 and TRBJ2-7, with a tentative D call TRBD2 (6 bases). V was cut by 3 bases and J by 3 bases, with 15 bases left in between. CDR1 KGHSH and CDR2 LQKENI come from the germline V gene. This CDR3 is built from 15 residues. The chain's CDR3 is CASSPGPGELYEQYF. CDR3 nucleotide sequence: TGTGCCAGCTCACCCGGACCGGGAGAGCTCTACGAGCAGTACTTC. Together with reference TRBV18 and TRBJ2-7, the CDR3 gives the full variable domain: NAGVMQNPRHLVRRRGQEARLRCSPMKGHSHVYWYRQLPEEGLKFMVYLQKENIIDESGMPKERFSAEFPKEGPSILRIQQVVRGDSAAYFCASSPGPGELYEQYFGPGTRLTVT.